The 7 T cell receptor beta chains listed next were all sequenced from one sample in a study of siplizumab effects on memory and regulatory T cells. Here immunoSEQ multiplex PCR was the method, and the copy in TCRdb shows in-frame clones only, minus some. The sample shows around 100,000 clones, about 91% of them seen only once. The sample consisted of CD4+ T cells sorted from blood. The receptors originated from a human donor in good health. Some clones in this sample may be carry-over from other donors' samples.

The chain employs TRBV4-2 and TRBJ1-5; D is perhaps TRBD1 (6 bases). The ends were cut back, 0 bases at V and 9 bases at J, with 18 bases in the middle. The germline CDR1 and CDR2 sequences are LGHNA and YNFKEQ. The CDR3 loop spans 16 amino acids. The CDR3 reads CASSQDRGTLEGPQHF. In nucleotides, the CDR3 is TGTGCCAGCAGCCAAGATCGTGGGACACTCGAGGGGCCCCAGCATTTT.

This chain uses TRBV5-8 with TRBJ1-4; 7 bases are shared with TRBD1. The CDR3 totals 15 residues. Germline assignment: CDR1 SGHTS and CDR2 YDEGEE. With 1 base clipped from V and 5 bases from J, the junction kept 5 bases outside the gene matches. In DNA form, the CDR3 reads TGTGCCAGCAGCTTGCAGGGGGGAGGCAATGAAAAACTGTTTTTT. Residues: CASSLQGGGNEKLFF.

The CDR3 DNA reads as TGTGCCAGTAGGACAGGGAGGTCGGGCAATGAGCAGTTCTTC. It codes for CASRTGRSGNEQFF. The V gene is TRBV28, the J gene TRBJ2-1; 8 nucleotides agree with TRBD1. This CDR3 is 14 amino acids long. J lost 6 bases, V lost 9 bases, and 10 bases had no gene match. Germline V gene lookup returns CDR1 MDHEN and CDR2 SYDVKM.

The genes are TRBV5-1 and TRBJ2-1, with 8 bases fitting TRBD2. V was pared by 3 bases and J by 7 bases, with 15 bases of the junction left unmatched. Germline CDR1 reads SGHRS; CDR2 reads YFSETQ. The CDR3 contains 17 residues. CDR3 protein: CASSSLNGRATGNEQFF. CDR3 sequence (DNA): TGCGCCAGCAGCTCGCTTAACGGGAGGGCCACAGGGAATGAGCAGTTCTTC.

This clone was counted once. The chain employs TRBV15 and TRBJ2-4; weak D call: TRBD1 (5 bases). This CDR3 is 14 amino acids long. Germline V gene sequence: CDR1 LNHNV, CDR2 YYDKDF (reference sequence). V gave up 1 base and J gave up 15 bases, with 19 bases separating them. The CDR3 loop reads CATSRAQGSGELYF. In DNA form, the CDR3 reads TGTGCCACCAGCAGAGCTCAGGGAAGTGGGGAATTGTACTTC.

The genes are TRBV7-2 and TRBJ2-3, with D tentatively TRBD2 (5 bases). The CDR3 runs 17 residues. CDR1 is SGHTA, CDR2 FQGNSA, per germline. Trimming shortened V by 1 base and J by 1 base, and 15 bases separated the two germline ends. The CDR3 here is CASSLERRQDCTDTQYF. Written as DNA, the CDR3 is TGTGCCAGCAGCTTAGAACGCCGGCAGGACTGCACAGATACGCAGTATTTT.

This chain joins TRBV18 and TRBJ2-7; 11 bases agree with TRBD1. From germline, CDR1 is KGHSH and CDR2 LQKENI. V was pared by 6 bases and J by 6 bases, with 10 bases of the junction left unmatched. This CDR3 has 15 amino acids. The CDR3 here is CASSRVGQGAGEQYF. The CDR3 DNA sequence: TGTGCCAGCTCGCGGGTCGGACAGGGGGCTGGCGAGCAGTACTTC.